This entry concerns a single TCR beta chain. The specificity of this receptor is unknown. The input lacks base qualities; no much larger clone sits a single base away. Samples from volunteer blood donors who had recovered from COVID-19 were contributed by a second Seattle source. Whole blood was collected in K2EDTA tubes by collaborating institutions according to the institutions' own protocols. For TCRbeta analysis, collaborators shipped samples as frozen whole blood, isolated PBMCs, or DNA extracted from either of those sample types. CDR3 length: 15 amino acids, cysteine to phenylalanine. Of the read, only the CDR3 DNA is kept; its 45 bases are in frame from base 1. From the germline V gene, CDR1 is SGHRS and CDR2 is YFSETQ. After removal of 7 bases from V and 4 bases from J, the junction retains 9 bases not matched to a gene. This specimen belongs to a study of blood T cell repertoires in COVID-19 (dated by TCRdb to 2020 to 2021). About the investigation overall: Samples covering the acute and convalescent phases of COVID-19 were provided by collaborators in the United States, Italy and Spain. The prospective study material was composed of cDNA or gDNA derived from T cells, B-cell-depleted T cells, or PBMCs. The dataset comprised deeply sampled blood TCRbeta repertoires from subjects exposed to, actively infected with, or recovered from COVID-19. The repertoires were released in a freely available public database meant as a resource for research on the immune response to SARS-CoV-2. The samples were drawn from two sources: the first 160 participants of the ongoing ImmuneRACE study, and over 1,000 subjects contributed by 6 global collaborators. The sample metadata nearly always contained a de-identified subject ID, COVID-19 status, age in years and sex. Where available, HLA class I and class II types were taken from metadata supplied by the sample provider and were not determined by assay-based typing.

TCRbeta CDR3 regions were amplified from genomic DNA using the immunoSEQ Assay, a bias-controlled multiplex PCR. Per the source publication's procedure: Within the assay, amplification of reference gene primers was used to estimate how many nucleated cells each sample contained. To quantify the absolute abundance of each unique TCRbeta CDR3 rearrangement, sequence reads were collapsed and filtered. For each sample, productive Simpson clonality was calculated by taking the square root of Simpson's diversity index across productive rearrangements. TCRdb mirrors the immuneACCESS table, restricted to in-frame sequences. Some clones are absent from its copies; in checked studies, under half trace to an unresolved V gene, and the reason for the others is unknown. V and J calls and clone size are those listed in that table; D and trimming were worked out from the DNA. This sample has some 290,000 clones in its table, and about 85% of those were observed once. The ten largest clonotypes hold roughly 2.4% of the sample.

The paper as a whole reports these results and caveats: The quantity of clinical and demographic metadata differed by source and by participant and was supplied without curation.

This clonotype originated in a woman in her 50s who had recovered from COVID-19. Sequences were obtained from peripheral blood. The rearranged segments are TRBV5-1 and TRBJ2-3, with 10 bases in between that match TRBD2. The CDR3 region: CASWKRGGRADTQYF. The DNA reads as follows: TGCGCCAGCTGGAAGCGGGGGGGCCGGGCAGATACGCAGTATTTT.